This T cell receptor beta chain comes out of a study of OX40 agonist ivuxolimab in advanced cancers. TCRdb's table, derived via immunoSEQ multiplex PCR, lists solely in-frame clones and lacks some. Among about 59,000 clones listed, about 90% were seen once. Study-wide results and limits: Clonal expansion from baseline to week 6 occurred in both CD4+ and CD8+ T cells.

The CDR3 totals 20 residues. Trimming cost V 2 bases and J 2 bases, with 22 bases left between them. Per germline, CDR1 MDHEN and CDR2 SYDVKM. As to this clone: Its antigen is currently unknown.

This specimen consisted of CD4+ or CD8+ T cells sorted from blood, obtained in a trial of the OX40 agonist ivuxolimab. The chain has TRBV28 and TRBJ2-6, with a weak D call TRBD1 (5 bases). This sequence originates from an adult with an advanced solid tumor such as melanoma, head and neck, liver or kidney cancer. The CDR3 protein is CASSLRVGRAKSTGANVLTF. The DNA of the CDR3 is TGTGCCAGCAGTTTAAGGGTGGGCAGGGCTAAATCCACTGGGGCCAACGTCCTGACTTTC.